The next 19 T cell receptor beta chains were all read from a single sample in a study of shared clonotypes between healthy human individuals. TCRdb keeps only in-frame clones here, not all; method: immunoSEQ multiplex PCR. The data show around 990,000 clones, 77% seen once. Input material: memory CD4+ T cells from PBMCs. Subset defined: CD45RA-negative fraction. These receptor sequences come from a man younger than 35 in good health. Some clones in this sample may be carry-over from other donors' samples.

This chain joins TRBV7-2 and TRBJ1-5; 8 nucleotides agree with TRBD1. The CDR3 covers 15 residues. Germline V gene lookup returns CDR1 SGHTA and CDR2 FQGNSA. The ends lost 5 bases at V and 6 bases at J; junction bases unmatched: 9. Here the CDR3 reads CASSPGQGEFQPQHF. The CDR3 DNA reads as TGTGCCAGCAGCCCTGGACAGGGAGAATTTCAGCCCCAGCATTTT.

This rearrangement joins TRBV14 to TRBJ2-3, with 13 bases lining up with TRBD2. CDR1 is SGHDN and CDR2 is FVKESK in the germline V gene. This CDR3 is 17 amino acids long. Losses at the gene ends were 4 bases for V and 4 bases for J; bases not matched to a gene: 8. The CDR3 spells CASSLRTSGSDADTQYF. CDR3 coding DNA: TGTGCCAGCAGCCTCCGGACTAGCGGGAGTGACGCAGATACGCAGTATTTT.

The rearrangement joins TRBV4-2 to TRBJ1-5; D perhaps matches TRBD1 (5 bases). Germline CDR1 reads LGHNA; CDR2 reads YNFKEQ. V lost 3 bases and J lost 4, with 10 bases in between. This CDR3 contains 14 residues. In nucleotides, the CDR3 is TGTGCCAGCAGCCACAGACAGTCAAATCAGCCCCAGCATTTT. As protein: CASSHRQSNQPQHF.

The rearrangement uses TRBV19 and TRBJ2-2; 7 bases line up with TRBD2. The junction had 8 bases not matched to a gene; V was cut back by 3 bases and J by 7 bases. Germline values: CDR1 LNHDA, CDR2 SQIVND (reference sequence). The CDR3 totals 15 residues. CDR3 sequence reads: CASSMDLGLFGELFF. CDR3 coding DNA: TGTGCCAGTAGTATGGACCTGGGACTATTCGGGGAGCTGTTTTTT.

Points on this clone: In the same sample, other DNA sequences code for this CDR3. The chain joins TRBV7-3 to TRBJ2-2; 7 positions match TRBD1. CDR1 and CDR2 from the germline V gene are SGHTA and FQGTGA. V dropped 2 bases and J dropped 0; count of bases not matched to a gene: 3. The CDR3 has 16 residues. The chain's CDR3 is CASSLLGTANTGELFF. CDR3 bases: TGTGCCAGCAGCTTATTAGGGACAGCGAACACCGGGGAGCTGTTTTTT.

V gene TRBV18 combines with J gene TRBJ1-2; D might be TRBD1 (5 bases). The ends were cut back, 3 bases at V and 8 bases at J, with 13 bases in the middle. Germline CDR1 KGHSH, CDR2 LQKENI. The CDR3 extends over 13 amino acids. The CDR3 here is CASSPRQREGYTF. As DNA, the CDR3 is TGTGCCAGCTCACCCCGACAGCGGGAGGGCTACACCTTC. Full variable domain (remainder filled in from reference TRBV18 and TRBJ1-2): NAGVMQNPRHLVRRRGQEARLRCSPMKGHSHVYWYRQLPEEGLKFMVYLQKENIIDESGMPKERFSAEFPKEGPSILRIQQVVRGDSAAYFCASSPRQREGYTFGSGTRLTVV.

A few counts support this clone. Here the CDR3 DNA reads TGTGCCAGTAGTATAGCCGGGACAGAATCCTATGGCTACACCTTC. Its protein product is CASSIAGTESYGYTF. The gene calls are TRBV19 and TRBJ1-2; 7 bases fit TRBD1. Germline lookup yields CDR1 LNHDA and CDR2 SQIVND (reference sequence). V was pared by 1 base and J by 4 bases, with 6 bases of the junction left unmatched. The CDR3 sequence is 15 residues long.

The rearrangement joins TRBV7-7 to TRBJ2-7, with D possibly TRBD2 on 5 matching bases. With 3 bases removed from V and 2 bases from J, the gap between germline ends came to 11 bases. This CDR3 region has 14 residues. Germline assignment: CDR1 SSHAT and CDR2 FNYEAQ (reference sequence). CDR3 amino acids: CASSLANGAYEQYF. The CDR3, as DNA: TGTGCCAGCAGCTTGGCCAACGGGGCCTACGAGCAGTACTTC.

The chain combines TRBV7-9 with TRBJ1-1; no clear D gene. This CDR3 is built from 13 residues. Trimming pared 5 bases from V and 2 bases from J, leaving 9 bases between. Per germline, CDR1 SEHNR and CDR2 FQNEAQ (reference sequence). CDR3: CASSPPPNTEAFF. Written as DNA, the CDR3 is TGTGCCAGCAGCCCGCCTCCCAACACTGAAGCTTTCTTT.

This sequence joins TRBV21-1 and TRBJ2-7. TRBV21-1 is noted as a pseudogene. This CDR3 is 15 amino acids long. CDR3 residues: CASSPQGRPSYEQYF. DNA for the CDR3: TGTGCCAGCAGCCCCCAGGGACGGCCCTCCTACGAGCAGTACTTC.

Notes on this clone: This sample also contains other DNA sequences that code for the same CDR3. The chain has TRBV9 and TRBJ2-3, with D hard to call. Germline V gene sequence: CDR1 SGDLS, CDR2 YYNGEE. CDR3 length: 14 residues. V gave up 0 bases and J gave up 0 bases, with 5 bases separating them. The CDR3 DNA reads TGTGCCAGCAGCGTAGTTGGCAGCACAGATACGCAGTATTTT. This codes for CASSVVGSTDTQYF.

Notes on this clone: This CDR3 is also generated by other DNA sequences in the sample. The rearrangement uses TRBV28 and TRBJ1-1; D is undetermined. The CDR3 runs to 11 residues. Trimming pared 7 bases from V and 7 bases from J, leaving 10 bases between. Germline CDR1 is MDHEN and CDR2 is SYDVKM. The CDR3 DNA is TGTGCCAGCACCGGTGGTTTTGAAGCTTTCTTT. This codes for CASTGGFEAFF.

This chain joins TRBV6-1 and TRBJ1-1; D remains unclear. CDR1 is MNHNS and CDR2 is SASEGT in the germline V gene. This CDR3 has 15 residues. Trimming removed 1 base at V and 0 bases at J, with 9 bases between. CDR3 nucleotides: TGTGCCAGCAGTGAAGTTTTCTCCATGAACACTGAAGCTTTCTTT. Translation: CASSEVFSMNTEAFF.

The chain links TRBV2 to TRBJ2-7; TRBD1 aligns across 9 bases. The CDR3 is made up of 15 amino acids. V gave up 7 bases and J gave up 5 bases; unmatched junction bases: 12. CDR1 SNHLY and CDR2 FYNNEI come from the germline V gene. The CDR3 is CASKDRGHLEDEQYF. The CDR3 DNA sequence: TGTGCCAGCAAGGACAGGGGTCACCTTGAGGACGAGCAGTACTTC.

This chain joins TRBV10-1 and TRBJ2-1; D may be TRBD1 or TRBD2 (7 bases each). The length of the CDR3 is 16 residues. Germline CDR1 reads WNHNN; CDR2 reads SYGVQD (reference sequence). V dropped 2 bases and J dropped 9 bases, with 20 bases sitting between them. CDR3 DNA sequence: TGCGCCAGCAGTGAGACGGGGGGCCAGGGGGTTACTGAGCAGTTCTTC. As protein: CASSETGGQGVTEQFF.

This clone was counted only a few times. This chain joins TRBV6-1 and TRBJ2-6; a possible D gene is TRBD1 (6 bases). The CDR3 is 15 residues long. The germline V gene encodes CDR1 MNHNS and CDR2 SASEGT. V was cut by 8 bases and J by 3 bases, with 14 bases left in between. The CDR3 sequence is CASDPRGGGANVLTF. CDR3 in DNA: TGTGCCAGCGACCCCAGGGGTGGTGGGGCCAACGTCCTGACTTTC.

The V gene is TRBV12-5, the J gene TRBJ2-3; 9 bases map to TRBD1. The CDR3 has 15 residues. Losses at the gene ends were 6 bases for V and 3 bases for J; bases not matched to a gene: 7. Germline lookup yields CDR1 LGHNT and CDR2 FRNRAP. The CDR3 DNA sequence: TGTGCTAGTGGACAGGGGGCAGGGGGAACAGATACGCAGTATTTT. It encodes CASGQGAGGTDTQYF.

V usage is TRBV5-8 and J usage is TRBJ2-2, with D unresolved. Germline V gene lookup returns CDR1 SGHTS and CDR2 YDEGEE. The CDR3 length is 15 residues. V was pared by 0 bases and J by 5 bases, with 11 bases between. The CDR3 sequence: CASSLAKGFTGELFF. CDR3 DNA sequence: TGTGCCAGCAGCTTGGCGAAGGGCTTTACCGGGGAGCTGTTTTTT.

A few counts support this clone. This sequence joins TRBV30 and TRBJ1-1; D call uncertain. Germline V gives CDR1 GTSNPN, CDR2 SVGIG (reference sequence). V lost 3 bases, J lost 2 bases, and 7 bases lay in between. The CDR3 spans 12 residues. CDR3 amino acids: CAWRTGNTEAFF. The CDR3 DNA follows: TGTGCCTGGAGGACGGGAAACACTGAAGCTTTCTTT.